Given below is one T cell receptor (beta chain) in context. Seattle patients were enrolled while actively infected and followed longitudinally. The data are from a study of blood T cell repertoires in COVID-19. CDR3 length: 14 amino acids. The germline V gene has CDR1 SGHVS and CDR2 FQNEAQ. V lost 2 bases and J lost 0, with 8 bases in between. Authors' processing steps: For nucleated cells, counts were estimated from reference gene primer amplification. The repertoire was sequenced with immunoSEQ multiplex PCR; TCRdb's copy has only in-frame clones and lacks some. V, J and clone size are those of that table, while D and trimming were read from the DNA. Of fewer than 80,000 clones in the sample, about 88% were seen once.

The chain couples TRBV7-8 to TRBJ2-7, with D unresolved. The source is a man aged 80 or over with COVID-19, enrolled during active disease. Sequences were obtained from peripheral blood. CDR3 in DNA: TGTGCCAGCAGCTTACTCCTGAGCTCCTACGAGCAGTACTTC. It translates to CASSLLLSSYEQYF.